This TCR beta chain was sequenced for a study of blood T cell repertoires in COVID-19. Study context: T cells, B-cell-depleted T cells, or PBMCs supplied cDNA or gDNA.

The age range of participants was about 18 to 95 years, with residence in 20 to 25 US areas. Cohort assignment relied on participant-reported clinical history. This CDR3 comprises 17 residues. Germline values: CDR1 LNHNV, CDR2 YYDKDF (reference sequence). V gave up 2 bases and J gave up 8 bases; unmatched junction bases: 12. TCRdb's table, derived via immunoSEQ multiplex PCR, lists solely in-frame clones and lacks some. The sample carries around 170,000 clones, 80% to 85% recorded once. This TCR came from a woman between 50 and 59 years old who had recovered from COVID-19. The chain joins TRBV15 to TRBJ1-4; 9 bases fit TRBD1. The sequencing sample was made of PBMCs or T cells enriched from blood (not recorded which). Here the CDR3 reads CATSRSATGQGHEKLFF. The CDR3 region has the DNA TGTGCCACCAGCAGATCCGCGACGGGACAGGGACACGAAAAACTGTTTTTT. Together with reference TRBV15 and TRBJ1-4, the CDR3 gives the full variable domain: DAMVIQNPRYQVTQFGKPVTLSCSQTLNHNVMYWYQQKSSQAPKLLFHYYDKDFNNEADTPDNFQSRRPNTSFCFLDIRSPGLGDTAMYLCATSRSATGQGHEKLFFGSGTQLSVL.